This passage covers 8 T cell receptor beta chains from one sample sequenced in a study of monozygotic twins with cystic fibrosis (dated by TCRdb to the early 2020s). The method was the immunoSEQ multiplex PCR assay. TCRdb obtained this table from immuneACCESS and retained in-frame rearrangements with V and J assigned. These tables miss some clones; where compared with another copy, unresolved V genes account for less than half of the shortfall, and the remainder is unexplained. The sample includes approximately 34,000 clones, with around 96% observed a single time. Together, the top ten hold 0.15% to 0.2% of the sample. Sequencing input: blood. These receptor sequences come from a girl aged 2-10 years with cystic fibrosis.

The chain recombines TRBV5-1 with TRBJ2-3; D is unresolved. The V and J ends lost 0 bases and 2 bases respectively, with 4 bases between them. The germline V gene encodes CDR1 SGHRS and CDR2 YFSETQ. This CDR3 spans 13 amino acids. The CDR3 here is CASSLAYTDTQYF. The DNA of the CDR3 is TGCGCCAGCAGCTTGGCTTACACAGATACGCAGTATTTT.

This clone occurred once. Because the CDR3's place on the DNA is in doubt, the DNA is left out and the CDR3 is given as listed by TCRdb. J is TRBJ2-7 and V is TRBV4-2. Both ends counted, the CDR3 spans 14 residues. Looked up from germline, CDR1 is LGHNA and CDR2 is YNFKEQ. The CDR3 spells CASSQEWGTGTTNF.

The gene calls are TRBV6-5 and TRBJ1-2; the D is unclear. Trimming cost V 6 bases and J 4 bases, with 9 bases left between them. In germline, CDR1 is MNHEY, CDR2 SVGAGI. The CDR3 loop spans 12 amino acids. CDR3 nucleotide sequence: TGTGCCAGCAGGGCCGCGGCCTATGGCTACACCTTC. Its protein product is CASRAAAYGYTF.

The chain uses TRBV6-6 and TRBJ1-1; D perhaps matches TRBD1 (5 bases). V lost 2 bases, J lost 2 bases, and 9 bases lay in between. The CDR3 runs 14 residues. Germline V gives CDR1 MNHNY, CDR2 SVGAGI (reference sequence). CDR3 residues: CASSYGQGNTEAFF. Written as DNA, the CDR3 is TGTGCCAGCAGTTACGGGCAGGGAAACACTGAAGCTTTCTTT.

The chain combines TRBV19 with TRBJ2-6; TRBD1 agrees at 7 bases. The germline V gene encodes CDR1 LNHDA and CDR2 SQIVND (reference sequence). Trimming at V came to 10 bases and at J to 0 bases, leaving 12 bases not matched to a gene. This CDR3 is 17 amino acids long. The CDR3 loop is CATTSGQASSGANVLTF. In DNA, the CDR3 is TGTGCCACCACATCAGGACAGGCCTCCTCTGGGGCCAACGTCCTGACTTTC.

The chain employs TRBV9 and TRBJ2-7; 12 nucleotides agree with TRBD2. Trimming removed 4 bases from V and 1 base from J; junction bases left unmatched: 6. The CDR3 consists of 16 residues. Germline V gene data show CDR1 as SGDLS and CDR2 as YYNGEE. CDR3 amino acids: CASSPELAGGSYEQYF. CDR3 DNA sequence: TGTGCCAGCAGCCCCGAACTAGCGGGAGGTTCCTACGAGCAGTACTTC.

The CDR3 DNA reads TGTGCCAGCAGCAGACAGGGTCTCACTGAAGCTTTCTTT. As protein: CASSRQGLTEAFF. This sequence joins TRBV5-6 and TRBJ1-1; TRBD1 matches 7 bases. Germline CDR1 is SGHDT and CDR2 is YYEEEE. The length of the CDR3 is 13 residues. The V segment lost 4 bases and the J segment 4 bases; nucleotides outside the gene matches: 4.

V is TRBV28 and J is TRBJ1-5, with 9 bases identical to TRBD1. The length of the CDR3 is 15 residues. With 5 bases clipped from V and 4 bases from J, the junction kept 6 bases outside the gene matches. CDR1 is MDHEN, CDR2 SYDVKM, per germline. In DNA, the CDR3 is TGTGCCAGCAGTCCCCTGACAGGGGGAAATCAGCCCCAGCATTTT. It translates to CASSPLTGGNQPQHF.